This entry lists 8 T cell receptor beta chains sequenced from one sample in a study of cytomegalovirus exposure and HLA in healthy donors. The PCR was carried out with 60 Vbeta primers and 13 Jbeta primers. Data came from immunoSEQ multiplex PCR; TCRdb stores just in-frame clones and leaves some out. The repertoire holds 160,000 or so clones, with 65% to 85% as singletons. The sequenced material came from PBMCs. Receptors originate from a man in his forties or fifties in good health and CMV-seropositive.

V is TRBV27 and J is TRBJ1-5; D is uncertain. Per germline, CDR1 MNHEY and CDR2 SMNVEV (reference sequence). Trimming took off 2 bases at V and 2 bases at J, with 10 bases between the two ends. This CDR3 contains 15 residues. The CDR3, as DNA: TGTGCCAGCAGTTTAAGTACTCAGGGCAATCAGCCCCAGCATTTT. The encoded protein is CASSLSTQGNQPQHF.

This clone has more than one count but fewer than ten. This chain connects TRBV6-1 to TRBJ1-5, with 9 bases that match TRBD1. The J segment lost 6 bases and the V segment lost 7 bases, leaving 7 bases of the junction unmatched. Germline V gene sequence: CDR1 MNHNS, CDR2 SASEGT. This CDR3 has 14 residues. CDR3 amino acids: CASIITGGSQPQHF. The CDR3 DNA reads TGTGCCAGCATTATAACAGGGGGCAGTCAGCCCCAGCATTTT.

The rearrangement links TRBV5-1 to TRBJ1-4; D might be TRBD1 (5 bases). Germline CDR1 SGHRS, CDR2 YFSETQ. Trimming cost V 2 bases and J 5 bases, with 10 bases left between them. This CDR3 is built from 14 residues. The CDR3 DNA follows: TGCGCCAGCAGCTTTAGTACAGGAAATGAAAAACTGTTTTTT. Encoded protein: CASSFSTGNEKLFF.

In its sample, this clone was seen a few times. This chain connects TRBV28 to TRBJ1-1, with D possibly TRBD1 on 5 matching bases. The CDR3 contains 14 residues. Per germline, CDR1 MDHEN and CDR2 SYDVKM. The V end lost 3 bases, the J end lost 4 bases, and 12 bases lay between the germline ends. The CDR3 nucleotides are TGTGCCAGCAGTTTTTTAGGGGTGAGCACTGAAGCTTTCTTT. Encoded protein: CASSFLGVSTEAFF.

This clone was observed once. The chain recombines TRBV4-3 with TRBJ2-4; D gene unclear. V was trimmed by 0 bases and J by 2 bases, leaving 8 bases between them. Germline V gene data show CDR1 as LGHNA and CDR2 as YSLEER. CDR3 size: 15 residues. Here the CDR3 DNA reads TGCGCCAGCAGCCAAGAGCTGCGGACCAAAAACATTCAGTACTTC. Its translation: CASSQELRTKNIQYF.

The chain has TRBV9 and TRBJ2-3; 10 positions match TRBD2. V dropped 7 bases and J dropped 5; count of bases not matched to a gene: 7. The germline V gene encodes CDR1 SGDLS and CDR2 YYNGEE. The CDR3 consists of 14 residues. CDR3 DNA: TGTGCCAGCGGGGTAGCGGGGGGCAGAGATACGCAGTATTTT. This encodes CASGVAGGRDTQYF.

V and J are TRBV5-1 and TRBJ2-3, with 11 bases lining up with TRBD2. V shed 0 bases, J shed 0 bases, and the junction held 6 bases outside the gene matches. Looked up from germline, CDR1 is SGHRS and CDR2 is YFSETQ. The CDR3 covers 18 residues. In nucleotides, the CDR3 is TGCGCCAGCAGCTTGGGGGGGCTAGCGGGAGGAAGCACAGATACGCAGTATTTT. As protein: CASSLGGLAGGSTDTQYF.

The CDR3 loop is CASSQPTSGAFYEQYF. As DNA, the CDR3 is TGTGCCAGCAGCCAACCAACTAGCGGGGCTTTCTACGAGCAGTACTTC. The gene calls are TRBV4-2 and TRBJ2-7; TRBD2 aligns across 10 bases. The CDR3 runs to 16 residues. CDR1 LGHNA and CDR2 YNFKEQ come from the germline V gene. J was trimmed by 3 bases and V by 2 bases; bases with no gene match: 7.